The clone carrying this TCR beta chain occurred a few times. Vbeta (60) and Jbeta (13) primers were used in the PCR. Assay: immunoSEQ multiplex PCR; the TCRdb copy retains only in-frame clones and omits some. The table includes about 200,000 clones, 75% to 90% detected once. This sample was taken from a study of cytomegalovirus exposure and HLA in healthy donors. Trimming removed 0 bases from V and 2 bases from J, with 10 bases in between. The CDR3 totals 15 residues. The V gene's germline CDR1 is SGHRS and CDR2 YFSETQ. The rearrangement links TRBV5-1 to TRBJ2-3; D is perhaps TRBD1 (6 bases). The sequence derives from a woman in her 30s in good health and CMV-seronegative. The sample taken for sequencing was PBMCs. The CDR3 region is CASSLAYRDTDTQYF. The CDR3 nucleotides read TGCGCCAGCAGCTTGGCCTACAGGGACACAGATACGCAGTATTTT.